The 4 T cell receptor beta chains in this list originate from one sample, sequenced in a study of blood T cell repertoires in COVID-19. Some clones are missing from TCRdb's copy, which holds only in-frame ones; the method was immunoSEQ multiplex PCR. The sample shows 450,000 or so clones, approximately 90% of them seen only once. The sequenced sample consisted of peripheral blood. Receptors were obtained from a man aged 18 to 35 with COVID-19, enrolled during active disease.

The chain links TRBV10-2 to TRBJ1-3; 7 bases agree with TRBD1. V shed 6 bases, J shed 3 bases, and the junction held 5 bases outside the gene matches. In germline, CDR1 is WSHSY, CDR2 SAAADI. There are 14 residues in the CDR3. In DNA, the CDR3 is TGCGCCAGCAGGAGGGACAGCCTTGGAAACACCATATATTTT. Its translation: CASRRDSLGNTIYF.

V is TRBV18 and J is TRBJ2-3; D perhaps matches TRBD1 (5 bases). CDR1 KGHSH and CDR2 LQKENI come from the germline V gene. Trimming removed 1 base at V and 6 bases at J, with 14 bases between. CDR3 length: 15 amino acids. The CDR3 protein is CASSPLQGAPDTQYF. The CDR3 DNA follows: TGTGCCAGCTCACCACTTCAAGGGGCCCCCGATACGCAGTATTTT.

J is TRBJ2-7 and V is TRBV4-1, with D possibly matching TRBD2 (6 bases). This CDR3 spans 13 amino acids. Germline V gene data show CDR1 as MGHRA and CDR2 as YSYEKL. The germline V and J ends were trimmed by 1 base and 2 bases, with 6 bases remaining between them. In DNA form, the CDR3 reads TGCGCCAGCAGCCAAGGGAGGGCCTACGAGCAGTACTTC. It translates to CASSQGRAYEQYF.

DNA of the CDR3: TGTGCCAGCAGCCCACGACAGGGGTTCGGAAACACCATATATTTT. The encoded protein is CASSPRQGFGNTIYF. V is TRBV6-5 and J is TRBJ1-3; TRBD1 matches 8 bases. Germline V gene sequence: CDR1 MNHEY, CDR2 SVGAGI. Trimming removed 6 bases from V and 4 bases from J; junction bases left unmatched: 8. This CDR3 contains 15 residues.